The rows below give T cell receptor beta chains drawn from one sample of a study of tumor and adjacent non-tumor tissue in lung cancer. From the multiplex PCR reads, TCRdb called clonotypes with MiXCR, one entry per CDR3 protein. The sample lists about 85,000 distinct CDR3 sequences; about three fifths were seen once. Sequencing used lung tumor tissue. These receptor sequences come from a man between 65 and 85 years old with non-small cell lung cancer. CDR3s include the opening cysteine and the closing phenylalanine or tryptophan. Each record gives: D gene, clone size, V gene, J gene, CDR3 length, CDR3 protein, CDR3 DNA. A D gene is named only where the DNA matches it firmly. Some rows mark clone size as missing; the rest say once, few, many or name a class of expanded clone.

D: -
size: -
V: TRBV7-8
J: TRBJ2-7
length: 16
CDR3: CASSLALDPDSYEQYF
DNA: TGTGCCAGCAGCTTAGCCTTAGACCCAGACAGCTACGAGCAGTACTTC

D: -
size: once
V: TRBV11-2
J: TRBJ2-1
length: 14
CDR3: CASSYGGSYNEHFF
DNA: TGTGCCAGCAGCTATGGGGGTTCTTACAATGAGCACTTCTTC

D: -
size: -
V: TRBV7-9
J: TRBJ1-2
length: 14
CDR3: CASSLGSGNYGYTF
DNA: TGTGCCAGCAGCTTAGGGTCGGGGAACTATGGCTACACCTTC

D: -
size: -
V: TRBV29-1
J: TRBJ2-3
length: 15
CDR3: CSVEVVAVLKDTQYF
DNA: TGCAGCGTTGAAGTGGTGGCGGTCCTTAAAGATACACAGTATTTT

D: -
size: -
V: TRBV11-3
J: TRBJ2-1
length: 14
CDR3: CASSSGGHLNEQFF
DNA: TGTGCCAGCAGTTCGGGGGGCCACCTCAATGAGCAGTTCTTC

D: -
size: once
V: TRBV11-3
J: TRBJ2-2
length: 14
CDR3: CVSILGPLTGELFF
DNA: TGTGTCAGCATCTTAGGCCCCCTGACCGGGGAGCTGTTTTTT

D: TRBD1
size: -
V: TRBV12-3/TRBV12-4
J: TRBJ2-3
length: 16
CDR3: CASCLSVTGSTDTRYF
DNA: TGTGCCAGCTGTTTATCGGTGACAGGGTCCACAGATACACGGTATTTT

D: TRBD1
size: -
V: TRBV20-1
J: TRBJ2-5
length: 16
CDR3: CSARDGSRTGRETQYF
DNA: TGCAGTGCTAGAGATGGCAGCCGGACAGGGAGGGAGACCCAGTACTTC

D: TRBD2
size: once
V: TRBV29-1
J: TRBJ2-2
length: 14
CDR3: CSVWGTINTGELFF
DNA: TGCAGCGTCTGGGGGACTATCAATACCGGGGAGCTGTTTTTT

D: TRBD1
size: -
V: TRBV10-3
J: TRBJ2-7
length: 12
CDR3: CTTGQGVYEQYF
DNA: TGTACTACGGGACAGGGGGTGTACGAGCAGTACTTC

D: -
size: few
V: TRBV5-1
J: TRBJ2-1
length: 14
CDR3: CASSLTGAYNEQFF
DNA: TGCGCCAGCAGCTTGACGGGGGCTTACAATGAGCAGTTCTTC

D: -
size: once
V: TRBV1
J: TRBJ2-1
length: 17
CDR3: CISSRQGRVLPGNEQFF
DNA: TGTATCAGCAGCCGACAGGGGAGGGTTCTACCTGGGAATGAGCAGTTCTTC

D: TRBD1
size: -
V: TRBV4-1
J: TRBJ2-7
length: 16
CDR3: CASIQGIGTGSYEQYF
DNA: TGCGCCAGCATCCAAGGGATCGGGACAGGATCATACGAGCAGTACTTC

D: -
size: -
V: TRBV5-5
J: TRBJ1-5
length: 17
CDR3: CASSPWTITYSNQPHHF
DNA: TGTGCCAGCAGCCCCTGGACCATAACGTATAGCAATCAGCCCCACCATTTT